This T cell receptor beta chain was retrieved from a study of T cells after yellow fever vaccination. 5'RACE template switching added a universal primer site and UMIs to TCR cDNA. Using its own MiXCR run on the 5' RACE reads, TCRdb lists one record per CDR3 protein. The sample lists some 200,000 distinct CDR3 sequences; 2.5% to 3.5% were seen once. The germline V and J ends were trimmed by 3 bases and 2 bases, with 9 bases remaining between them. This CDR3 has 14 amino acids. Germline lookup yields CDR1 ENHRY and CDR2 SYGVKD. This clonotype was seen ten or more times. The sample was CD4+ T cells sorted from PBMCs, taken 10 days after the yellow fever booster vaccination. This chain joins TRBV10-3 and TRBJ2-3; D not certain. The clonotype originates from a man aged 18 to 29 who received the YFV17D yellow fever vaccine. The DNA of the CDR3 is TGTGCCATCAGTGAAGACCACTACACAGATACGCAGTATTTT. Translated, it gives CAISEDHYTDTQYF.